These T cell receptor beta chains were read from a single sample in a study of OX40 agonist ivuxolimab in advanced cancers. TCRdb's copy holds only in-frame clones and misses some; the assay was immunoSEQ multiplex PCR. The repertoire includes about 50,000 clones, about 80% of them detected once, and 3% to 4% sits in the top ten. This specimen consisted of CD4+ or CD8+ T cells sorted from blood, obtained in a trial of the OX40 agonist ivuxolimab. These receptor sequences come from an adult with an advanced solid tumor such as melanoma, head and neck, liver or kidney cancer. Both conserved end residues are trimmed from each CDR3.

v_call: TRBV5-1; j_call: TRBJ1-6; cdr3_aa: ASSSDRVGNSPLH
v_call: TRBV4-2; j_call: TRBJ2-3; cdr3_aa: ASSQGTSENTQY
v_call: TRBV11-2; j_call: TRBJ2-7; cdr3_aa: ASSLNRDGSYEQY
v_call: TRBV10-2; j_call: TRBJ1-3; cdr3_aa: ASSDLRPGTAGSSGNTIY
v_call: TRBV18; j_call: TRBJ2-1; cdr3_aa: ASSRGPSYNEQF
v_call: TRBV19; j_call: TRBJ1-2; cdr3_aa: ASSIPNRGLDGYT
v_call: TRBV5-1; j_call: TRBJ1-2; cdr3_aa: ASSLAGPGQGRLSNYGYT
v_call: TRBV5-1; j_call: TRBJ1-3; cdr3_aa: ASSQGAGNGNTIY
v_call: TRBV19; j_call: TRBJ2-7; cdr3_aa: ASSIGAGGSYEQY
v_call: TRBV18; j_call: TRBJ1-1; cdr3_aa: ASSPGRTEAF
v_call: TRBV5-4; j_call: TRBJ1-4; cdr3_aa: ASSSSGPNEKLF
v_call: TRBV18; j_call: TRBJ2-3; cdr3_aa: ASSPVAGDADTQY
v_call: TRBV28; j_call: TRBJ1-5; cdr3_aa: ASSPGAQGVDQPQH
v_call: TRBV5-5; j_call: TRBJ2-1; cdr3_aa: ASSLVGRGNEQF
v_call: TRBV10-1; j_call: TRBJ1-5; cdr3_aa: ASRRGGTQPQH
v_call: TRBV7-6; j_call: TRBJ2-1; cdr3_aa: ASTRLVYNEQF
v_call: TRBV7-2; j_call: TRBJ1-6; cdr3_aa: ASSLGGQSSRPLH
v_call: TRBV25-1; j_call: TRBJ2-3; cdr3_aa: ASSDPQGFPTDTQY
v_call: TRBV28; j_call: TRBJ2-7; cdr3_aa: ASSRTLLMWSGEGYEQY
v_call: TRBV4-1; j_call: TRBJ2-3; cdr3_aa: ASSQEETRDTQY
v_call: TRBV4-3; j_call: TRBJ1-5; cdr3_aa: ASSQGYRDGQLPNQPQH
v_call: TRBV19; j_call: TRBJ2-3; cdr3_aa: ASSPERGSLSTDTQY
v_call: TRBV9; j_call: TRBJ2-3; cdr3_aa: ASSAPAGGPLDTQY
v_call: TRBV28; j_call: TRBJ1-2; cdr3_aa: AIRTPTNYGYT
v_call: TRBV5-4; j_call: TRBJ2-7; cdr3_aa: ASSSDGQLAYEQY
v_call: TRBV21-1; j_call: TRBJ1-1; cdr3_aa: ASGGTEAF
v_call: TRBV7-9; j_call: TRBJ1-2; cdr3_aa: ASSLWTGLGGYT
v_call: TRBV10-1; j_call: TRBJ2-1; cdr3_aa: ASSAVAGGPNEQF
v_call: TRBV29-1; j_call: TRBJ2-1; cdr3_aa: SVAPRGNEQF
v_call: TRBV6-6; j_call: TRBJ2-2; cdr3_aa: ASRPGLAGNTGELF
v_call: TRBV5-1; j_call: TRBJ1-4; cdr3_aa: ASSLGFGIRAGPEKLF
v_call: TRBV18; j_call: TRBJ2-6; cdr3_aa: ASSPPGSLSGANVLT
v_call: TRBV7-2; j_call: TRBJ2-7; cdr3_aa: ASSLARSFTTPYEQY
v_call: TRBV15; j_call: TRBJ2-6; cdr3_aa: ATSRDPGGAGANVLT
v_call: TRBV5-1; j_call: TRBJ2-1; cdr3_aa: ASSSPQDFQGSVQF